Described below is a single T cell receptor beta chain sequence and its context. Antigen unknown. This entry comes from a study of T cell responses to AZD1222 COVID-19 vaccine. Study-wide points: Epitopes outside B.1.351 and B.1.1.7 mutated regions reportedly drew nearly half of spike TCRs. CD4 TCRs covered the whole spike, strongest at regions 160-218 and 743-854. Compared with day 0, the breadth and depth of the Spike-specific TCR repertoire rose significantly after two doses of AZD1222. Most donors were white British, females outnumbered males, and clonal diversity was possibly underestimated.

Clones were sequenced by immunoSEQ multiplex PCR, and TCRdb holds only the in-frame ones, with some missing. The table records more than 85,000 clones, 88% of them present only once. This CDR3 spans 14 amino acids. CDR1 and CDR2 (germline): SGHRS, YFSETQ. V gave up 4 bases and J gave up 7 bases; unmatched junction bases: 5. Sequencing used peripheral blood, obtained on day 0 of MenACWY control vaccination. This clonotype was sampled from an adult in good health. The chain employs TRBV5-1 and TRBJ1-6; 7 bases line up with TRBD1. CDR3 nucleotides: TGCGCCAGCAGCATAGGGACAGTCAATTCACCCCTCCACTTT. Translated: CASSIGTVNSPLHF.